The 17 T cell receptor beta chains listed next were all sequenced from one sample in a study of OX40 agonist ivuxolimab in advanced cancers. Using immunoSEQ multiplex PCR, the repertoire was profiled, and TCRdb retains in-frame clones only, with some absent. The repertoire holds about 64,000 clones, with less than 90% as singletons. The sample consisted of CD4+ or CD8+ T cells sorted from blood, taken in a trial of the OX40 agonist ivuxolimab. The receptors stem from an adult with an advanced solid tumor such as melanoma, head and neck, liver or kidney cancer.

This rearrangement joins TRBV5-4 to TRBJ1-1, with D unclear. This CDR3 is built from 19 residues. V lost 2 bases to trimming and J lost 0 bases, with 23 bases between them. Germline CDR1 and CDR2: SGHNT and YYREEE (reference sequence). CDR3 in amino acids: CASSFKLRSSTTMNTEAFF. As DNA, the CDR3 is TGTGCCAGCAGCTTTAAGCTGAGGTCCAGCACCACAATGAACACTGAAGCTTTCTTT.

The CDR3 here is CASSPNLDILREQYF. The DNA for the CDR3 is TGTGCCAGCAGCCCAAACCTGGATATCCTACGGGAGCAGTACTTC. V and J are TRBV7-9 and TRBJ2-5, with D perhaps matching TRBD2 (6 bases). The CDR3 contains 15 residues. Germline loops: CDR1 SEHNR, CDR2 FQNEAQ (reference sequence). Trimming took off 5 bases at V and 11 bases at J, with 24 bases between the two ends. The complete variable domain, with remaining parts taken from reference TRBV7-9 and TRBJ2-5, reads DTGVSQNPRHKITKRGQNVTFRCDPISEHNRLYWYRQTLGQGPEFLTYFQNEAQLEKSRLLSDRFSAERPKGSFSTLEIQRTEQGDSAMYLCASSPNLDILREQYFGPGTRLLVL.

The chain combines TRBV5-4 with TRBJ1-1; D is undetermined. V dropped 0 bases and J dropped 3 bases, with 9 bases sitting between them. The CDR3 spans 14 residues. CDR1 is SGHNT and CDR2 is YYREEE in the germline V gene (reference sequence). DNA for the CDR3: TGTGCCAGCAGCTTGGAAGTCCGGGACACTGAAGCTTTCTTT. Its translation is CASSLEVRDTEAFF.

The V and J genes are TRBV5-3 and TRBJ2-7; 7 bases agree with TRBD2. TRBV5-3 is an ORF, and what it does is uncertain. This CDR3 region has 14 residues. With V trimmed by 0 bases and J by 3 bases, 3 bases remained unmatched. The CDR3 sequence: CARSLGRGSYEQYF. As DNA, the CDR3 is TGTGCCAGAAGCTTGGGGCGCGGGAGCTACGAGCAGTACTTC.

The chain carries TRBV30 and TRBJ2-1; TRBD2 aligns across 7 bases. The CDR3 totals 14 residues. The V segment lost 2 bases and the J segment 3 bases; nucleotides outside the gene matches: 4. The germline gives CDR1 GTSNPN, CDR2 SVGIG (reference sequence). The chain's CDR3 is CAWSKGGSYNEQFF. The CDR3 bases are TGTGCCTGGAGTAAGGGCGGGAGCTACAATGAGCAGTTCTTC.

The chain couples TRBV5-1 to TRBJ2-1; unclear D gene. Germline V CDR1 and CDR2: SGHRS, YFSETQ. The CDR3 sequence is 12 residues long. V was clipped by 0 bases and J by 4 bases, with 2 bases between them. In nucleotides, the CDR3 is TGCGCCAGCAGCTTGGCTTACAATGAGCAGTTCTTC. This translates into CASSLAYNEQFF.

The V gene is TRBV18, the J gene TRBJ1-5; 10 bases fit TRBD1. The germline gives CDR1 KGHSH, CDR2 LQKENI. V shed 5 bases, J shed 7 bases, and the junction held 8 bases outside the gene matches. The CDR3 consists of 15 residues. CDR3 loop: CASSYDRGLWQPQHF. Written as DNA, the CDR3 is TGTGCCAGCTCATATGACAGGGGGCTATGGCAGCCCCAGCATTTT.

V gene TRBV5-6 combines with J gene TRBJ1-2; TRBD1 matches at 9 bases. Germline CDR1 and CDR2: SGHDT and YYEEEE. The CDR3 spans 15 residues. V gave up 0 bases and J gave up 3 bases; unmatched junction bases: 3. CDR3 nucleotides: TGTGCCAGCAGCTTGGCCGGGACAGGGCACTATGGCTACACCTTC. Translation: CASSLAGTGHYGYTF.

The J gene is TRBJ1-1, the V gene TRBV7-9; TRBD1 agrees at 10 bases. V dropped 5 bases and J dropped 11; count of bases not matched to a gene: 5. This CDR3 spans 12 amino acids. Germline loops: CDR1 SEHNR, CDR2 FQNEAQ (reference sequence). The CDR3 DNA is TGTGCCAGCAGCGGACAGGGGGTTTTGGCTTTCTTT. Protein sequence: CASSGQGVLAFF.

CDR3 in amino acids: CASSGGQGIDYGYTF. DNA for the CDR3: TGTGCCAGCAGCGGGGGACAGGGGATTGACTATGGCTACACCTTC. V gene TRBV6-1 combines with J gene TRBJ1-2; 10 nucleotides agree with TRBD1. The germline V gene encodes CDR1 MNHNS and CDR2 SASEGT. CDR3 length: 15 amino acids. V was clipped by 6 bases and J by 3 bases; unmatched bases: 7.

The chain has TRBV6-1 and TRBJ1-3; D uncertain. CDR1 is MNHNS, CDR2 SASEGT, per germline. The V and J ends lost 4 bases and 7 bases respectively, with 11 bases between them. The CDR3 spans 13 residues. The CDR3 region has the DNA TGTGCCAGCAGTGCGGCGGACGGGAACACCATATATTTT. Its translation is CASSAADGNTIYF.

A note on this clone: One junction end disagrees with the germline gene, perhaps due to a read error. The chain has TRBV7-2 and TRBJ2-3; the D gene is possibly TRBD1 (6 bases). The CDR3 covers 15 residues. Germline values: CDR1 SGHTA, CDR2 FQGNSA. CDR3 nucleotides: TGTGCCAGCAGCGTAGCCACAGGGAGAGCAGATACGCAGTATTTT. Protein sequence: CASSVATGRADTQYF.

DNA of the CDR3: TGTGCCAGCAGTGAGTTAGGGACAGGGGTCTCACCCCTCCACTTT. Encoded protein: CASSELGTGVSPLHF. The V and J genes are TRBV2 and TRBJ1-6; 10 nucleotides match TRBD1. Germline loops: CDR1 SNHLY, CDR2 FYNNEI. The V and J ends lost 3 bases and 10 bases, in that order; junction bases with no gene match: 6. CDR3 length: 15 amino acids.

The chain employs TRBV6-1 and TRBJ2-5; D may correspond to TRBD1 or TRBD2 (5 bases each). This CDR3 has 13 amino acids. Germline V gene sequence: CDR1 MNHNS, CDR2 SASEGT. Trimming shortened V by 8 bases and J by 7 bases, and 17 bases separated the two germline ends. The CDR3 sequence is CASRGREILTQYF. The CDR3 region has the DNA TGTGCCAGCCGGGGCAGGGAGATCCTGACCCAGTACTTC.

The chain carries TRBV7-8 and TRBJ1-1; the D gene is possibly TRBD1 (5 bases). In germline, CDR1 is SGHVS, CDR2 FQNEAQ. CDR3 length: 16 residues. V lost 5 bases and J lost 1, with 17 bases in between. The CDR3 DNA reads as TGTGCCAGCAGCGTAGAGTCGGGACGGACGAACACTGAAGCTTTCTTT. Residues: CASSVESGRTNTEAFF.

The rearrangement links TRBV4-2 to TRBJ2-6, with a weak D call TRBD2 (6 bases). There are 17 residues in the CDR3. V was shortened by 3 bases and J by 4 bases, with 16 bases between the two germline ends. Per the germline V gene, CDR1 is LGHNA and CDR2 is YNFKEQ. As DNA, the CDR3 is TGTGCCAGCAGCCAGGCGGGACGTCGAACCGGGGCCAACGTCCTGACTTTC. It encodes CASSQAGRRTGANVLTF.

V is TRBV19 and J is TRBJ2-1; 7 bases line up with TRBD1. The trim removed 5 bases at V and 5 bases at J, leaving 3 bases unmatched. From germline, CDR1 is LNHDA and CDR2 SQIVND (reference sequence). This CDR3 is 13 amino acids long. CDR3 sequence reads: CASSADRDNEQFF. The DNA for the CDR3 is TGTGCCAGTAGTGCCGACAGGGACAATGAGCAGTTCTTC.